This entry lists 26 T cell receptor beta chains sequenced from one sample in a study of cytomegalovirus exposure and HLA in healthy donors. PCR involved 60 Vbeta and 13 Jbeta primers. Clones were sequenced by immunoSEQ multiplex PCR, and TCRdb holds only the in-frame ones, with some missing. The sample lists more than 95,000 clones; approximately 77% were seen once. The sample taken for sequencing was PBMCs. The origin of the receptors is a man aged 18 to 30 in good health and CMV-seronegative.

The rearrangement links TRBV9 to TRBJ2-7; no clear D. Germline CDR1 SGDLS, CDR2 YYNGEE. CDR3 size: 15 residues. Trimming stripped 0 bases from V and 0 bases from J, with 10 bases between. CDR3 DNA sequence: TGTGCCAGCAGCGTAGGGTCAGTAAGCTCCTACGAGCAGTACTTC. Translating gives CASSVGSVSSYEQYF.

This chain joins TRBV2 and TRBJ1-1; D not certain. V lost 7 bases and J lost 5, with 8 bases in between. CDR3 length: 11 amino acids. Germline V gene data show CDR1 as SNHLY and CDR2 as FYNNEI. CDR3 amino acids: CASKEGTEAFF. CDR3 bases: TGTGCCAGCAAGGAGGGTACTGAAGCTTTCTTT.

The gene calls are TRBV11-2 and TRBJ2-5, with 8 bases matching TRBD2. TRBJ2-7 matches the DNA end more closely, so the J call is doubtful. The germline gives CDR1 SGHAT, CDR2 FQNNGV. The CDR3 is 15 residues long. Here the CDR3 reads CASSLVSGVSYEQYF. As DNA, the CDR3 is TGTGCCAGCAGCTTAGTTAGCGGGGTATCCTACGAGCAGTACTTC.

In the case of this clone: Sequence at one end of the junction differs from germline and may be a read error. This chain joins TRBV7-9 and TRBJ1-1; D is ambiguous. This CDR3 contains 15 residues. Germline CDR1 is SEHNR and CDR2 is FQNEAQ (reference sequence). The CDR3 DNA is TGTTCCAGCAGCCCCATTGTAGTCGGGAAGACTGAAGCTTTCTTT. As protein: CSSSPIVVGKTEAFF.

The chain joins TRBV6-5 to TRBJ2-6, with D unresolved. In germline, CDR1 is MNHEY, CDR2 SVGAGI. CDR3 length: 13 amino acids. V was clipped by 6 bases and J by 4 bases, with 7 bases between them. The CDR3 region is CASSLSGANVLTF. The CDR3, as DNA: TGTGCCAGCAGCCTCTCCGGGGCCAACGTCCTGACTTTC.

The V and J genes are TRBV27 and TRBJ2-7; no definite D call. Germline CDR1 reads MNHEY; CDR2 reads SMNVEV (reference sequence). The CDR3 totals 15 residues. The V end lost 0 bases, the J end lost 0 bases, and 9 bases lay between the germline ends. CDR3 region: CASSLSRESSYEQYF. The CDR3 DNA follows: TGTGCCAGCAGTTTATCGCGAGAGAGCTCCTACGAGCAGTACTTC.

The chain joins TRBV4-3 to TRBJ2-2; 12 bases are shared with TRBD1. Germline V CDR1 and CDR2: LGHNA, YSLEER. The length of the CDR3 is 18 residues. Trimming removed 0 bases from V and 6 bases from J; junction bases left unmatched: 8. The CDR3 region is CASSQDPRDRGRPGELFF. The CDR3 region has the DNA TGCGCCAGCAGCCAAGATCCCAGGGACAGGGGGCGGCCCGGGGAGCTGTTTTTT.

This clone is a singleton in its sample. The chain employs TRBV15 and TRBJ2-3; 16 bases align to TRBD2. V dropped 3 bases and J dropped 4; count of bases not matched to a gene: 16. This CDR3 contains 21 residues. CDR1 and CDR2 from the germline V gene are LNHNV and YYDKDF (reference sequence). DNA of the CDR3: TGTGCCACCAGCAGGGACCCCAAACCCGGGACTAGCGGGGGGGAGGCAGATACGCAGTATTTT. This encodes CATSRDPKPGTSGGEADTQYF.

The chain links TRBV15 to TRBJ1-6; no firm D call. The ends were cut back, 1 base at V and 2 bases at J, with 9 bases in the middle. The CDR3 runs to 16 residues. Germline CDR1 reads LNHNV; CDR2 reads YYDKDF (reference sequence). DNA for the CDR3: TGTGCCACCAGCAGAGTTGGGAGGACCTATAATTCACCCCTCCACTTT. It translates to CATSRVGRTYNSPLHF.

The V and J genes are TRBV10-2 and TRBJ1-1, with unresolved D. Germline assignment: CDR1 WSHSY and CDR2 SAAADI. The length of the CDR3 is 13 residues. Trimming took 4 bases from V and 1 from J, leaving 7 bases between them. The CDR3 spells CASSVSGNTEAFF. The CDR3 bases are TGCGCCAGCAGTGTATCCGGGAACACTGAAGCTTTCTTT.

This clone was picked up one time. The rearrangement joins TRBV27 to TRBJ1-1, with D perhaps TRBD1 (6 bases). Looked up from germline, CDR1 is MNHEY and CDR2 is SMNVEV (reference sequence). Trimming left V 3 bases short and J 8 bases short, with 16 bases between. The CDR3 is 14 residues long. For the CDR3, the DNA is TGTGCCAGCAGTTTGTACCGGGGGGCCCCCGAAGCTTTCTTT. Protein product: CASSLYRGAPEAFF.

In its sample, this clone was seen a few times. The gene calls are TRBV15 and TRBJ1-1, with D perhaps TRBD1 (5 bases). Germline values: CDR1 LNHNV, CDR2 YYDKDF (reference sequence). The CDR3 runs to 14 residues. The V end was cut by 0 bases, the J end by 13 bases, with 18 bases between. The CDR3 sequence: CATSRDRTALGGFF. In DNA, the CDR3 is TGTGCCACCAGCAGAGATCGGACCGCTTTGGGGGGTTTCTTT.

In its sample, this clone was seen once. CDR3 bases: TGTGCCAGCAGCTTGCGGAAGACTAGCGAATTGTGGGAGACCCAGTACTTC. The encoded protein is CASSLRKTSELWETQYF. The chain carries TRBV5-4 and TRBJ2-5, with TRBD2 identical over 8 bases. This CDR3 contains 17 residues. V trimming: 1 base; J trimming: 5 bases; junction bases outside the gene matches: 13. Germline V gene sequence: CDR1 SGHNT, CDR2 YYREEE (reference sequence).

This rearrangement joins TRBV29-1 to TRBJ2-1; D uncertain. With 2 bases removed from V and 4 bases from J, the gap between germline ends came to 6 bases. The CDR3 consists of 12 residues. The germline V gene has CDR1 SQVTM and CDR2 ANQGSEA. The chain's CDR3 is CSVEQAYNEQFF. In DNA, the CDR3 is TGCAGCGTTGAACAGGCTTACAATGAGCAGTTCTTC.

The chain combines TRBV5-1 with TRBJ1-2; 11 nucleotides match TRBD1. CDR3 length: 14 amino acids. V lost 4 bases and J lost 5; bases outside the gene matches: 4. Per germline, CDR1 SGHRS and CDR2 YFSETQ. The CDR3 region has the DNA TGCGCCAGCAGCCAAGGGACAGGGGGGTATGGCTACACCTTC. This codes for CASSQGTGGYGYTF.

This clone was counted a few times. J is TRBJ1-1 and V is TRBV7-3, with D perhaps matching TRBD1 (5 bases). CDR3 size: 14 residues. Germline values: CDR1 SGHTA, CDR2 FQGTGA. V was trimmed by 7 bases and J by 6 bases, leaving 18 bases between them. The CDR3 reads CASTGHPKGAEAFF. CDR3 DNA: TGTGCCAGCACTGGCCACCCTAAAGGGGCTGAAGCTTTCTTT. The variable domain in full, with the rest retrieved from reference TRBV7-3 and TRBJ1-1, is GAGVSQTPSNKVTEKGKYVELRCDPISGHTALYWYRQSLGQGPEFLIYFQGTGAADDSGLPNDRFFAVRPEGSVSTLKIQRTERGDSAVYLCASTGHPKGAEAFFGQGTRLTVV.

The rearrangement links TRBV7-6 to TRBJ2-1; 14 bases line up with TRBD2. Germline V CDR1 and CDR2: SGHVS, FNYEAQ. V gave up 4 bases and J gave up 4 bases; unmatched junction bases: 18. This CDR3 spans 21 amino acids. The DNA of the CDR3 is TGTGCCAGCAGCTCGGGACTAGCGGGGGCCCTCGGCCGGTTGGGGTACAATGAGCAGTTCTTC. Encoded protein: CASSSGLAGALGRLGYNEQFF.

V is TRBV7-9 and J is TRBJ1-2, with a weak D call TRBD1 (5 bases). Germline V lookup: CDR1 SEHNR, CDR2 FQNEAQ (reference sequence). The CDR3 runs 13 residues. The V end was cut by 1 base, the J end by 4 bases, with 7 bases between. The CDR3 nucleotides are TGTGCCAGCAGCTTAGGACAGATCTATGGCTACACCTTC. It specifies CASSLGQIYGYTF.

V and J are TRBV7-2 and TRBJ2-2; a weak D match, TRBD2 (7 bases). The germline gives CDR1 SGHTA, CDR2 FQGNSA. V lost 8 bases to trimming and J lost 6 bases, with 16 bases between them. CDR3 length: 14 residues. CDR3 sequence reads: CASHRKGGAGELFF. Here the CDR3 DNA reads TGTGCCAGCCACCGGAAAGGGGGGGCCGGGGAGCTGTTTTTT.

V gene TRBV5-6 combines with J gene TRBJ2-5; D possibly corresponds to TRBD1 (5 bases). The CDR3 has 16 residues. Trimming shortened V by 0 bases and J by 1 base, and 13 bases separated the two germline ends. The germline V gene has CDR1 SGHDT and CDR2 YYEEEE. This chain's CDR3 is CASSLAVSGFQETQYF. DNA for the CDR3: TGTGCCAGCAGCTTGGCGGTTTCAGGGTTCCAAGAGACCCAGTACTTC. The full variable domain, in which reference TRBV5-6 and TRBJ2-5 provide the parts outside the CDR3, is DAGVTQSPTHLIKTRGQQVTLRCSPKSGHDTVSWYQQALGQGPQFIFQYYEEEERQRGNFPDRFSGHQFPNYSSELNVNALLLGDSALYLCASSLAVSGFQETQYFGPGTRLLVL.

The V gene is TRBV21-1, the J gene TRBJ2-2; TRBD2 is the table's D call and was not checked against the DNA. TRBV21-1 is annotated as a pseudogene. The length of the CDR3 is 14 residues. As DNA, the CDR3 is TGTGCCAGCAGCAAAGGATTAGCGATCGGGGAGCTGTTTTTT. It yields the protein CASSKGLAIGELFF.

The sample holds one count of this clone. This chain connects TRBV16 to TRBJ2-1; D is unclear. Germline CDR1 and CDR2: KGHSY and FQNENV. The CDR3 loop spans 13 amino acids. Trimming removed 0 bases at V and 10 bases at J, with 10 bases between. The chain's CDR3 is CASSQSLLGEQFF. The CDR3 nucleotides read TGTGCCAGCAGCCAATCCCTCCTAGGCGAGCAGTTCTTC.

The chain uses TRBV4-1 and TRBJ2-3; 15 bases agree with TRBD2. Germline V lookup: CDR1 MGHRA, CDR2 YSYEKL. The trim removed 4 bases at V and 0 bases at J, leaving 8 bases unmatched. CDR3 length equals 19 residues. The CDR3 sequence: CASSLRGTSGGLSTDTQYF. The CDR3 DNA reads TGCGCCAGCAGCCTGCGGGGGACTAGCGGGGGGCTTAGCACAGATACGCAGTATTTT.

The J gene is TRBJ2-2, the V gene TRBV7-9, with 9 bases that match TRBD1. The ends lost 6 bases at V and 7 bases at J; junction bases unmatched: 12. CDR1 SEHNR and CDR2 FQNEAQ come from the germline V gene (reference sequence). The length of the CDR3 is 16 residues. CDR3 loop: CASRVQGAIRSGELFF. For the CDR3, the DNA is TGTGCCAGCAGGGTACAGGGGGCGATTCGGAGCGGGGAGCTGTTTTTT.

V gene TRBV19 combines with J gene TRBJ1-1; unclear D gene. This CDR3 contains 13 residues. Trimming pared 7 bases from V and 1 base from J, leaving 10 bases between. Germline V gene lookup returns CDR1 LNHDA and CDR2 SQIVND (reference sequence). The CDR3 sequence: CASTPAGNTEAFF. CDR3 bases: TGTGCCAGTACCCCAGCAGGGAACACTGAAGCTTTCTTT.

This CDR3 is CASSYLRGQGTEAFF. DNA of the CDR3: TGCGCCAGCAGCTACCTCAGGGGGCAAGGGACTGAAGCTTTCTTT. V usage is TRBV5-1 and J usage is TRBJ1-1; 8 nucleotides match TRBD1. The V gene end was trimmed by 3 bases and the J gene end by 5 bases; junction bases not matched to a gene: 9. The CDR3 is made up of 15 amino acids. Germline V lookup: CDR1 SGHRS, CDR2 YFSETQ.